The 27 T cell receptor beta chains in this list originate from one sample, sequenced in a study of shared T cell receptors in the human thymus. Data came from immunoSEQ multiplex PCR; TCRdb stores just in-frame clones and leaves some out. This table holds approximately 660,000 clones, 88% found once. The data were also submitted as part of a second study, on human thymus T cells.

Sequenced sample: thymocytes. The receptors derive from a boy younger than two with a congenital heart defect.

The rearrangement uses TRBV5-1 and TRBJ2-1; D possibly corresponds to TRBD1 (6 bases). Germline values: CDR1 SGHRS, CDR2 YFSETQ. The V end was cut by 0 bases, the J end by 5 bases, with 12 bases between. The length of the CDR3 is 15 residues. As DNA, the CDR3 is TGCGCCAGCAGCTTGGTCAGGGGACGGGACAATGAGCAGTTCTTC. It is translated as CASSLVRGRDNEQFF.

The chain carries TRBV29-1 and TRBJ2-1; 8 bases are a match to TRBD2. Germline assignment: CDR1 SQVTM and CDR2 ANQGSEA. The CDR3 has 14 residues. Germline trimming cut 4 bases from V and 5 bases from J; bases unmatched to any gene: 7. CDR3 sequence: CSVGTGGVHNEQFF. The CDR3 DNA follows: TGCAGCGTTGGGACGGGAGGGGTCCACAATGAGCAGTTCTTC.

A word on this clone: The sample contains more than one DNA sequence encoding this CDR3. The rearrangement joins TRBV25-1 to TRBJ1-5; 7 bases agree with TRBD1. This CDR3 has 14 residues. Germline loops: CDR1 MGHDK, CDR2 SYGVNS. J lost 2 bases, V lost 3 bases, and 1 base had no gene match. The CDR3 coding sequence is TGTGCCAGCAGTGATGGACAGGGCAATCAGCCCCAGCATTTT. It is translated as CASSDGQGNQPQHF.

This sequence joins TRBV27 and TRBJ2-4, with D possibly matching TRBD1 (6 bases). The CDR3 has 15 residues. The V and J ends lost 7 bases and 0 bases respectively, with 13 bases between them. CDR1 and CDR2 (germline): MNHEY, SMNVEV (reference sequence). The CDR3 coding sequence is TGTGCCAGCAAAATCACAGGGCTAGCCAAAAACATTCAGTACTTC. It specifies CASKITGLAKNIQYF.

This chain uses TRBV10-1 with TRBJ2-1, with D possibly TRBD2 on 5 matching bases. The CDR3 totals 17 residues. V was trimmed by 4 bases and J by 0 bases, leaving 16 bases between them. CDR1 is WNHNN, CDR2 SYGVQD, per germline (reference sequence). The CDR3 DNA reads TGCGCCAGCAGTGGGGTGGAGGCCCCGAGCTCCTACAATGAGCAGTTCTTC. Its protein is CASSGVEAPSSYNEQFF.

In this sample, this clone turned up once. The V and J genes are TRBV14 and TRBJ1-2, with 9 bases matching TRBD1. The CDR3 covers 14 residues. CDR1 and CDR2 from the germline V gene are SGHDN and FVKESK. Unmatched junction bases numbered 8, after V lost 4 bases and J lost 8 bases. The CDR3 sequence: CASSLGQGSCGYTF. For the CDR3, the DNA is TGTGCCAGCAGCCTGGGACAGGGTAGTTGCGGCTACACCTTC.

This chain uses TRBV9 with TRBJ2-7; 12 bases match TRBD2. This CDR3 is built from 15 residues. The junction had 7 bases not matched to a gene; V was cut back by 4 bases and J by 5 bases. Germline-derived CDR1 and CDR2 are SGDLS and YYNGEE. CDR3 sequence reads: CASSFGTSGSHEQYF. CDR3 sequence (DNA): TGTGCCAGCAGCTTCGGGACTAGCGGGTCCCACGAGCAGTACTTC. The variable domain in full, completed from reference TRBV9 and TRBJ2-7, reads DSGVTQTPKHLITATGQRVTLRCSPRSGDLSVYWYQQSLDQGLQFLIQYYNGEERAKGNILERFSAQQFPDLHSELNLSSLELGDSALYFCASSFGTSGSHEQYFGPGTRLTVT.

J is TRBJ1-4 and V is TRBV6-1; D uncertain. The V gene lost 6 bases and the J gene lost 3 bases, with 11 bases spanning the gap. Germline-derived CDR1 and CDR2 are MNHNS and SASEGT. There are 14 residues in the CDR3. The chain's CDR3 is CASRWREANEKLFF. The CDR3 DNA reads as TGTGCCAGCAGGTGGCGGGAGGCTAATGAAAAACTGTTTTTT.

The chain joins TRBV12-1 to TRBJ2-1; the table's D call, TRBD2, has no DNA check behind it. TRBV12-1 is designated a pseudogene. The CDR3 totals 16 residues. The CDR3, as DNA: TGTGCCAGCAGCTTTCCTCTAGGAGTCCCAAGGAATGAGCAGTTCTTC. Encoded protein: CASSFPLGVPRNEQFF.

V is TRBV27 and J is TRBJ1-1, with a possible D match to TRBD1 (5 bases). Germline V gene lookup returns CDR1 MNHEY and CDR2 SMNVEV (reference sequence). CDR3 size: 21 residues. Trimming cost V 1 base and J 0 bases, with 27 bases left between them. DNA for the CDR3: TGTGCCAGCAGTTTATACCCTCAGGGAGGGCTTCGACGGATCATGAACACTGAAGCTTTCTTT. As protein: CASSLYPQGGLRRIMNTEAFF.

The chain couples TRBV4-2 to TRBJ1-4; 10 positions agree with TRBD1. The CDR3 is 13 amino acids. Germline CDR1 and CDR2: LGHNA and YNFKEQ. Trimming cost V 8 bases and J 7 bases; bases outside gene matches: 4. The CDR3 nucleotides read TGTGCCAGCGCCGGGGACAGGGGTGAAAAACTGTTTTTT. The encoded protein is CASAGDRGEKLFF.

The V gene is TRBV7-2, the J gene TRBJ2-2; the D gene is possibly TRBD2 (7 bases). Germline lookup yields CDR1 SGHTA and CDR2 FQGNSA. There are 19 residues in the CDR3. Between the trimmed V and J ends, which lost 1 base and 4 bases, there was a span of 22 bases. CDR3 residues: CASSLDRAGEGHATGELFF. The CDR3 DNA sequence: TGTGCCAGCAGCTTAGACAGGGCGGGGGAGGGCCATGCCACCGGGGAGCTGTTTTTT. The full variable domain, in which reference TRBV7-2 and TRBJ2-2 provide the parts outside the CDR3, is GAGVSQSPSNKVTEKGKDVELRCDPISGHTALYWYRQSLGQGLEFLIYFQGNSAPDKSGLPSDRFSAERTGGSVSTLTIQRTQQEDSAVYLCASSLDRAGEGHATGELFFGEGSRLTVL.

This sequence joins TRBV7-9 and TRBJ2-3; the match to TRBD1 covers 8 bases. V trimming: 5 bases; J trimming: 2 bases; junction bases outside the gene matches: 12. CDR1 is SEHNR and CDR2 is FQNEAQ in the germline V gene (reference sequence). This CDR3 spans 17 amino acids. This CDR3 reads CASSRRTGSHSTDTQYF. The CDR3 bases are TGTGCCAGCAGCCGTCGGACAGGGTCACATTCCACAGATACGCAGTATTTT. The whole variable domain, filled in from reference TRBV7-9 and TRBJ2-3, reads DTGVSQNPRHKITKRGQNVTFRCDPISEHNRLYWYRQTLGQGPEFLTYFQNEAQLEKSRLLSDRFSAERPKGSFSTLEIQRTEQGDSAMYLCASSRRTGSHSTDTQYFGPGTRLTVL.

The chain joins TRBV11-3 to TRBJ2-1; tentative D call: TRBD1 (6 bases). V was shortened by 7 bases and J by 8 bases, with 21 bases between the two germline ends. Germline CDR1 reads SGHNT; CDR2 reads YENEEA. The CDR3 has 15 residues. The CDR3 DNA is TGTGCCAGCACCAGATCAGGGGACCGGCCGCATGAGCAGTTCTTC. Translated: CASTRSGDRPHEQFF.

The gene calls are TRBV2 and TRBJ1-5, with TRBD1 matching 9 bases. V was pared by 0 bases and J by 3 bases, with 6 bases of the junction left unmatched. Germline CDR1 reads SNHLY; CDR2 reads FYNNEI. The CDR3 contains 17 residues. In nucleotides, the CDR3 is TGTGCCAGCAGTGAAGCGCCGGGACAGGGCCCCAATCAGCCCCAGCATTTT. Encoded protein: CASSEAPGQGPNQPQHF.

This sequence joins TRBV19 and TRBJ2-7, with D perhaps matching TRBD2 (6 bases). CDR1 is LNHDA, CDR2 SQIVND, per germline (reference sequence). The CDR3 sequence is 15 residues long. Trimming stripped 5 bases from V and 3 bases from J, with 17 bases between. For the CDR3, the DNA is TGTGCCAGTAGTGTTAGGGGACTGTCTTTCTACGAGCAGTACTTC. This gives the protein CASSVRGLSFYEQYF. The whole variable domain, filled in from reference TRBV19 and TRBJ2-7, reads DGGITQSPKYLFRKEGQNVTLSCEQNLNHDAMYWYRQDPGQGLRLIYYSQIVNDFQKGDIAEGYSVSREKKESFPLTVTSAQKNPTAFYLCASSVRGLSFYEQYFGPGTRLTVT.

The chain employs TRBV4-3 and TRBJ2-7; a possible D gene is TRBD2 (6 bases). The germline CDR1 and CDR2 sequences are LGHNA and YSLEER. Trimming pared 0 bases from V and 5 bases from J, leaving 17 bases between. The CDR3 is 16 amino acids. CDR3 protein: CASSQDQEGWSDEQYF. Written as DNA, the CDR3 is TGCGCCAGCAGCCAAGATCAGGAGGGGTGGTCGGACGAGCAGTACTTC.

The J gene is TRBJ2-1, the V gene TRBV30, with a tentative D call TRBD2 (6 bases). The germline V gene has CDR1 GTSNPN and CDR2 SVGIG (reference sequence). Trimming stripped 3 bases from V and 3 bases from J, with 15 bases between. The length of the CDR3 is 15 residues. DNA for the CDR3: TGTGCCTGGAGGCGGGACGCCCCTATCTACAATGAGCAGTTCTTC. This encodes CAWRRDAPIYNEQFF.

The genes are TRBV7-9 and TRBJ2-7, with TRBD1 identical over 7 bases. Germline lookup yields CDR1 SEHNR and CDR2 FQNEAQ (reference sequence). The V and J ends lost 5 bases and 2 bases, in that order; junction bases with no gene match: 21. The CDR3 sequence is 19 residues long. For the CDR3, the DNA is TGTGCCAGCAGCCCTAGGGGTACCCACAGGGGCAGGGGCACCTACGAGCAGTACTTC. Protein: CASSPRGTHRGRGTYEQYF.

Turning to this clone: An end of the junction differs from the germline gene, which may be a read error. The chain links TRBV7-6 to TRBJ1-2; 8 bases are shared with TRBD1. The V gene's germline CDR1 is SGHVS and CDR2 FNYEAQ. The CDR3 sequence is 13 residues long. This CDR3 reads CASSARNGDRPIF. CDR3 nucleotides: TGTGCCAGCAGCGCCCGTAACGGGGACAGGCCCATCTTC.

This sequence joins TRBV19 and TRBJ1-2, with 8 bases that match TRBD1. Germline-derived CDR1 and CDR2 are LNHDA and SQIVND (reference sequence). The junction had 14 bases not matched to a gene; V was cut back by 1 base and J by 7 bases. The CDR3 length is 17 residues. The CDR3 DNA sequence: TGTGCCAGTAGTATAGGCGGACAGGGCCAAGTCGTCTCTGGCTACACCTTC. Translated: CASSIGGQGQVVSGYTF.

The count of this clone is one. The chain uses TRBV28 and TRBJ2-1; 11 nucleotides agree with TRBD2. With V trimmed by 5 bases and J by 4 bases, 7 bases remained unmatched. The CDR3 contains 16 residues. Germline assignment: CDR1 MDHEN and CDR2 SYDVKM. Here the CDR3 reads CASSPIGTSGYNEQFF. The CDR3 bases are TGTGCCAGCAGTCCCATCGGGACTAGCGGTTACAATGAGCAGTTCTTC. Full variable domain (outside the CDR3, taken from reference TRBV28 and TRBJ2-1): DVKVTQSSRYLVKRTGEKVFLECVQDMDHENMFWYRQDPGLGLRLIYFSYDVKMKEKGDIPEGYSVSREKKERFSLILESASTNQTSMYLCASSPIGTSGYNEQFFGPGTRLTVL.

J is TRBJ2-1 and V is TRBV7-8, with a weak D call TRBD2 (6 bases). V was shortened by 1 base and J by 5 bases, with 12 bases between the two germline ends. Germline CDR1 SGHVS, CDR2 FQNEAQ. This CDR3 comprises 15 residues. CDR3 sequence: CASSLVAADDNEQFF. DNA of the CDR3: TGTGCCAGCAGCTTAGTAGCGGCCGATGACAATGAGCAGTTCTTC.

V is TRBV5-6 and J is TRBJ2-2; 7 nucleotides agree with TRBD1. Germline V gene data show CDR1 as SGHDT and CDR2 as YYEEEE. V lost 2 bases and J lost 1; bases outside the gene matches: 8. The CDR3 runs 17 residues. CDR3 loop: CASSFGQAARNTGELFF. The CDR3 nucleotides read TGTGCCAGCAGCTTTGGACAGGCCGCGAGGAACACCGGGGAGCTGTTTTTT.

The rearrangement links TRBV18 to TRBJ2-3, with a weak D call TRBD1 (5 bases). The germline V gene encodes CDR1 KGHSH and CDR2 LQKENI. V was pared by 0 bases and J by 3 bases, with 10 bases between. The CDR3 spans 15 residues. The CDR3 region is CASSPPHRGTDTQYF. The CDR3, as DNA: TGTGCCAGCTCACCACCGCATAGGGGAACAGATACGCAGTATTTT.

The chain couples TRBV11-2 to TRBJ2-7; D may be TRBD2 (6 bases). Germline loops: CDR1 SGHAT, CDR2 FQNNGV. The CDR3 is 16 residues long. Trimming shortened V by 5 bases and J by 6 bases, and 23 bases separated the two germline ends. The CDR3 is CASSEWSGSPTGEQYF. CDR3 in DNA: TGTGCCAGCAGCGAGTGGTCCGGGAGCCCTACGGGCGAGCAGTACTTC.

The rearrangement links TRBV29-1 to TRBJ2-5; D is perhaps TRBD1 (5 bases). The ends were cut back, 4 bases at V and 4 bases at J, with 13 bases in the middle. This CDR3 has 13 amino acids. Germline-derived CDR1 and CDR2 are SQVTM and ANQGSEA. As DNA, the CDR3 is TGCAGCGTTGGGGGCGGTATAAGAGAGACCCAGTACTTC. Protein: CSVGGGIRETQYF.